This T cell receptor (beta chain) comes out of a study of vaccination effects on CD4 cells after COVID-19. For the study at large: Subjects were given two BNT162b2 or mRNA-1273 vaccine doses. The study sampled a couple of convalescent patients 16 days and one week before vaccination.

Sequenced by immunoSEQ multiplex PCR; TCRdb stores in-frame clones only, minus some. Of 50,000 to 70,000 clones listed, more than 60% are singletons. A 10-day culture period preceded the isolation of CD4+ T cells. The person was diagnosed with PCR-confirmed SARS-CoV-2 infection between March and December 2020. Each culture had half its medium swapped for IL-2 medium on days 3 and 7. Trimming removed 1 base at V and 3 bases at J, with 10 bases between. Germline V gene sequence: CDR1 SGHTA, CDR2 FQGNSA. This CDR3 has 15 residues. As to this clone: What it binds is unknown.

The V and J genes are TRBV7-2 and TRBJ2-1; D remains unclear. The sample here was CD4+ T cells from PBMCs cultured without peptide, taken before COVID-19 vaccination. This clonotype was sampled from a human donor who had a prior SARS-CoV-2 infection. The CDR3 DNA is TGTGCCAGCAGCTTAGGTGGAGTTAGCTACAATGAGCAGTTCTTC. This gives the protein CASSLGGVSYNEQFF.